The clone carrying this T cell receptor (beta chain) was picked up one time. This sample was taken from a study of identical twins. TCRdb re-called the 5' RACE reads with MiXCR, one entry per CDR3 protein. Of 450,000 or so distinct CDR3 sequences in the sample, 13% to 15% were seen once. CDR1 and CDR2 (germline): SEHNR, FQNEAQ (reference sequence). The CDR3 consists of 17 residues. Trimming took 0 bases from V and 1 from J, leaving 10 bases between them. These data are also associated with another study on yellow fever vaccine responses in identical twins.

The sample consisted of CD4+ T cells sorted from blood. J is TRBJ2-6 and V is TRBV7-9, with D possibly TRBD1 on 6 matching bases. This TCR came from a woman aged 18-35 years in good health. The CDR3: CASSLALTGSGANVLTF. Written as DNA, the CDR3 is TGTGCCAGCAGCTTAGCTTTAACAGGGTCTGGGGCCAACGTCCTGACTTTC. Based on the CDR3 plus reference TRBV7-9 and TRBJ2-6, the full variable domain is DTGVSQNPRHKITKRGQNVTFRCDPISEHNRLYWYRQTLGQGPEFLTYFQNEAQLEKSRLLSDRFSAERPKGSFSTLEIQRTEQGDSAMYLCASSLALTGSGANVLTFGAGSRLTVL.